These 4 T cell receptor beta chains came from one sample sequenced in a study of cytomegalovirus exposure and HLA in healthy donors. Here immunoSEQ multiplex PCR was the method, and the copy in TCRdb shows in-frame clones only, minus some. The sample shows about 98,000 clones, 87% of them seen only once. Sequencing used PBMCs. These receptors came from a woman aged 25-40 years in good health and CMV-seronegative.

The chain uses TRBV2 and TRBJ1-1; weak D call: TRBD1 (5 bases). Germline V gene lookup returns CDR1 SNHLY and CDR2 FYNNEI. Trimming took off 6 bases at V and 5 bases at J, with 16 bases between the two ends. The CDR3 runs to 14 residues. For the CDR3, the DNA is TGTGCCAGCAGAACTTCCTTCAGGGATACTGAAGCTTTCTTT. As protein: CASRTSFRDTEAFF.

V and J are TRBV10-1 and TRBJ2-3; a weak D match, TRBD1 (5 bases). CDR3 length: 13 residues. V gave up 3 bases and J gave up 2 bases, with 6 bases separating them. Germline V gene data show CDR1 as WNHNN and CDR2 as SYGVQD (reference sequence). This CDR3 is CASSDRVTDTQYF. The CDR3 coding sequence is TGCGCCAGCAGTGACAGGGTCACAGATACGCAGTATTTT.

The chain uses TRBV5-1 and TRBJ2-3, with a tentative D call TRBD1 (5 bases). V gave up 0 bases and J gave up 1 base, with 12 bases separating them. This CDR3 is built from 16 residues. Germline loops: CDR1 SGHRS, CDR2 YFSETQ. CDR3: CASSLAWTPGTDTQYF. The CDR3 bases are TGCGCCAGCAGCTTGGCCTGGACACCAGGCACAGATACGCAGTATTTT.

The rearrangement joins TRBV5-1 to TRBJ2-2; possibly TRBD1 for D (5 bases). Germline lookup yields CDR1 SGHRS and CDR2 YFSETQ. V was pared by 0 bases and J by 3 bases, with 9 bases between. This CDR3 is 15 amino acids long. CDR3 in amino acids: CASSLARVDTGELFF. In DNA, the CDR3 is TGCGCCAGCAGCTTGGCCAGGGTGGACACCGGGGAGCTGTTTTTT.